Listed here are 8 T cell receptor beta chains from one sample, sequenced in a study of blood T cell repertoires in COVID-19. Data came from immunoSEQ multiplex PCR; TCRdb stores just in-frame clones and leaves some out. The table has about 210,000 clones, approximately 78% seen once; the top ten hold 9.5% to 15%. Sequenced: peripheral blood. These receptors originate from a woman between 40 and 50 years old with acute or convalescent COVID-19.

This chain links TRBV27 with TRBJ2-7, with D possibly being TRBD1 (6 bases). Germline CDR1 is MNHEY and CDR2 is SMNVEV (reference sequence). The V gene lost 7 bases and the J gene lost 2 bases, with 15 bases spanning the gap. The CDR3 runs 14 residues. CDR3 in amino acids: CASTRAGDPYEQYF. The CDR3 DNA reads as TGTGCCAGCACTAGGGCAGGGGACCCCTACGAGCAGTACTTC.

This clone came up a few times. The chain uses TRBV30 and TRBJ1-1; unclear D gene. This CDR3 comprises 14 residues. CDR1 and CDR2 (germline): GTSNPN, SVGIG (reference sequence). The CDR3 loop reads CALIAEQLNTEAFF. In nucleotides, the CDR3 is TGTGCACTAATCGCCGAACAACTGAACACTGAAGCTTTCTTT.

V gene TRBV2 combines with J gene TRBJ1-2; the match to TRBD1 covers 7 bases. Germline lookup yields CDR1 SNHLY and CDR2 FYNNEI. The CDR3 extends over 15 amino acids. The trim removed 4 bases at V and 4 bases at J, leaving 9 bases unmatched. The DNA for the CDR3 is TGTGCCAGCAGTGTCCTCGGGACAGAGTTCTATGGCTACACCTTC. Translating gives CASSVLGTEFYGYTF. The full variable domain, its missing parts supplied by reference TRBV2 and TRBJ1-2, is EPEVTQTPSHQVTQMGQEVILRCVPISNHLYFYWYRQILGQKVEFLVSFYNNEISEKSEIFDDQFSVERPDGSNFTLKIRSTKLEDSAMYFCASSVLGTEFYGYTFGSGTRLTVV.

The genes are TRBV5-1 and TRBJ2-2; a weak D match, TRBD1 (7 bases). The CDR3 has 16 residues. From germline, CDR1 is SGHRS and CDR2 YFSETQ. V lost 0 bases and J 3 bases, leaving 12 bases between the germline ends. CDR3 loop: CASSLGRGRDTGELFF. As DNA, the CDR3 is TGCGCCAGCAGCTTGGGGAGGGGGCGCGACACCGGGGAGCTGTTTTTT.

This rearrangement joins TRBV19 to TRBJ1-5; D perhaps matches TRBD1 (6 bases). The CDR3 length is 14 residues. Per germline, CDR1 LNHDA and CDR2 SQIVND (reference sequence). V dropped 3 bases and J dropped 7 bases, with 13 bases sitting between them. This CDR3 reads CASSIRGEGQPQHF. The DNA for the CDR3 is TGTGCCAGTAGTATCAGGGGCGAGGGACAGCCCCAGCATTTT. Based on the CDR3 plus reference TRBV19 and TRBJ1-5, the full variable domain is DGGITQSPKYLFRKEGQNVTLSCEQNLNHDAMYWYRQDPGQGLRLIYYSQIVNDFQKGDIAEGYSVSREKKESFPLTVTSAQKNPTAFYLCASSIRGEGQPQHFGDGTRLSIL.

In this sample, this clone turned up once. J is TRBJ2-7 and V is TRBV3-1 (or the pseudogene TRBV3-2); D gene ambiguous. The CDR3 extends over 12 amino acids. V lost 6 bases and J 0 bases, leaving 6 bases between the germline ends. CDR1 and CDR2 from the germline V gene are LGHDT and YNNKEL (reference sequence). This chain's CDR3 is CASSALSYEQYF. CDR3 DNA: TGTGCCAGCAGTGCGCTCTCCTACGAGCAGTACTTC.

The gene calls are TRBV29-1 and TRBJ2-1, with 8 bases identical to TRBD1. The V gene's germline CDR1 is SQVTM and CDR2 ANQGSEA. The length of the CDR3 is 14 residues. V lost 5 bases and J lost 9; bases outside the gene matches: 12. CDR3 nucleotide sequence: TGCAGCGTTCTCGACAGGGGTTCCATCCTTGAGCAGTTCTTC. Translation gives CSVLDRGSILEQFF.

The chain couples TRBV5-4 to TRBJ2-1; 10 bases are shared with TRBD2. The CDR3 consists of 16 residues. Looked up from germline, CDR1 is SGHNT and CDR2 is YYREEE (reference sequence). The V and J ends lost 4 bases and 7 bases, in that order; junction bases with no gene match: 11. CDR3 protein: CASSLGLADRGNEQFF. The CDR3, as DNA: TGTGCCAGCAGCCTCGGACTAGCGGATCGAGGGAATGAGCAGTTCTTC.